This T cell receptor (beta chain) was profiled in a study of shared clonotypes between healthy human individuals. Study in general: The study drew on a couple of women and three men aged 18 to 49 as donors.

Study results and limitations: Among a few donors, roughly 5% of naive CD4 clonotypes were found in common. Naive subsets typically showed greater estimated richness than memory subsets.

In regard to this clone: The antigen is unknown.

Deletions cut 4 bases from V and 1 base from J, with 11 bases between. This CDR3 is built from 14 residues. Germline CDR1 SGHRS, CDR2 YFSETQ. Assay: immunoSEQ multiplex PCR; the TCRdb copy retains only in-frame clones and omits some. The sample has roughly 2 million clones, approximately 96% seen once. Sequencing was performed on naive CD4+ T cells sorted from blood. Subset: CD45RA+ positively selected. This clonotype originated in a man aged 18 to 29 in good health. V and J are TRBV5-1 and TRBJ2-5; D is possibly TRBD1 (5 bases). CDR3 in amino acids: CASSGEGVQETQYF. Here the CDR3 DNA reads TGCGCCAGCAGCGGCGAAGGGGTCCAAGAGACCCAGTACTTC.